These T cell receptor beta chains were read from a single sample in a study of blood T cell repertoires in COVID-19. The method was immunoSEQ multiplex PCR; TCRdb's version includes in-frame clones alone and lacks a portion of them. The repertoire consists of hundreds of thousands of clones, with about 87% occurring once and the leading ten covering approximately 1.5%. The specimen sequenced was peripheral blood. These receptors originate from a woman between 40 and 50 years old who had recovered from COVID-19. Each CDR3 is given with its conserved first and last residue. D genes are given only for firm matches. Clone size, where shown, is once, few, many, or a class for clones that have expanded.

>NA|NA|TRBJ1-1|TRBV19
CASSILALGEAEAFF
TGTGCCAGTAGTATACTAGCCTTGGGAGAGGCTGAAGCTTTCTTT
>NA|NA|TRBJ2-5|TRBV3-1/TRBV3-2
CASSQEAVALRSQYF
TGTGCCAGCAGCCAAGAGGCGGTAGCGTTGAGGTCCCAGTACTTC
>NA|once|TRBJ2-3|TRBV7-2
CASSTLETSTDTQYF
TGTGCCAGCAGCACTCTAGAGACTAGCACAGATACGCAGTATTTT
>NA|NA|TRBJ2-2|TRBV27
CASSSPRRRGRRGTGELFF
TGTGCCAGCAGTTCACCTCGAAGGAGGGGGCGCCGTGGCACCGGGGAGCTGTTTTTT
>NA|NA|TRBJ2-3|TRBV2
CASKTSTDTQYF
TGTGCCAGCAAGACTAGCACAGATACGCAGTATTTT
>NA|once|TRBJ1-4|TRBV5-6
CASRRGGTNEKLFF
TGTGCCAGCAGGAGGGGGGGTACTAATGAAAAACTGTTTTTT
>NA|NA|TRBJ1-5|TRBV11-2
CASSLAAGFNQPQHF
TGTGCCAGCAGCTTAGCTGCGGGGTTTAATCAGCCCCAGCATTTT
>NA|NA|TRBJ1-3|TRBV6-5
CASSFRGTGNTIYF
TGTGCCAGCAGTTTTCGGGGTACTGGAAACACCATATATTTT
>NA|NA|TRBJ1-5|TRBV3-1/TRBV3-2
CASSLGLVSPQHF
TGTGCCAGCAGCCTGGGACTGGTCAGTCCCCAGCATTTT
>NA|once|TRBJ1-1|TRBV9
CASSVEQGMGAFF
TGTGCCAGCAGCGTAGAGCAGGGGATGGGAGCTTTCTTT
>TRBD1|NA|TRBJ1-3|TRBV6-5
CASSYATGTGNTIYF
TGTGCCAGCAGTTACGCGACAGGGACGGGAAACACCATATATTTT